This T cell receptor (beta chain) was identified in a study of T-cell reconstitution after alpha-beta-depleted transplantation in children. Study-wide results and caveats: Recipient T cells and thymic progenitors that survived were the source of the high TCRbeta diversity seen at day 60 in some patients. At around two months after transplant, the alpha-beta T cells were reportedly derived from several hundred expanded clones that came from non-depleted graft cells. T-cell counts and diversity at one year following transplant were attributed mainly to newly produced T cells.

This clonotype has only a few counts. Antigen unknown. The V gene's germline CDR1 is KGHDR and CDR2 SFDVKD. Trimming removed 12 bases at V and 0 bases at J, with 14 bases between. The CDR3 runs 13 residues. The TCRbeta library was prepared with unique molecular identifiers. From the PCR reads, TCRdb called clonotypes with MiXCR, one entry per CDR3 protein. The sample contains hundreds of thousands of distinct CDR3 sequences, around 15% of which appear only once. Source: PBMCs, mostly from graft donor cells, taken 360 days after TCRalphabeta/CD19-depleted stem cell transplant. The sequence derives from a male patient younger than 18 who had a stem cell transplant for acute lymphoblastic leukemia, so the T cells may come from the graft donor. The J gene is TRBJ2-7, the V gene TRBV24-1; D is undetermined. The CDR3 DNA reads TGTGCCGTCGGCGACGCCTACTCCTACGAGCAGTACTTC. It codes for CAVGDAYSYEQYF.